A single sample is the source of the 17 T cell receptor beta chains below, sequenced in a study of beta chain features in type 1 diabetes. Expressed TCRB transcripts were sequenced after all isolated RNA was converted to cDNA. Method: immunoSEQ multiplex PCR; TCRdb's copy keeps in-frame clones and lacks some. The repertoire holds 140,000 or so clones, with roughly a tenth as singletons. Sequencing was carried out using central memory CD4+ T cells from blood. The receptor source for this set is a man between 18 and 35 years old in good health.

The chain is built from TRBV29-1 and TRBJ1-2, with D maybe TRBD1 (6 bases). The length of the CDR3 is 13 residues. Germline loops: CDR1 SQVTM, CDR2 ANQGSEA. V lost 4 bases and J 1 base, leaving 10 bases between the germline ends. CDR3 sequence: CSVAQGINYGYTF. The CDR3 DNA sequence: TGCAGCGTTGCGCAGGGGATTAACTATGGCTACACCTTC.

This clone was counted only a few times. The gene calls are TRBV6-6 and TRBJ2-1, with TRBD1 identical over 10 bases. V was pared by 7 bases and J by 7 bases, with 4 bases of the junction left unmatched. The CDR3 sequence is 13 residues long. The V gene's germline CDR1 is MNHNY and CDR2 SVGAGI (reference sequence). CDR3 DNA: TGTGCCAGCACCCGGACAGGGGGGAATGAGCAGTTCTTC. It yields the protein CASTRTGGNEQFF.

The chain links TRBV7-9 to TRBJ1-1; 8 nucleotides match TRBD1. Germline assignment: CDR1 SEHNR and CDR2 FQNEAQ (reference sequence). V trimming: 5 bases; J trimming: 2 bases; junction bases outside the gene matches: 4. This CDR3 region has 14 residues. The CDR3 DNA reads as TGTGCCAGCAGCCCCGACAGGGGTAACACTGAAGCTTTCTTT. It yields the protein CASSPDRGNTEAFF.

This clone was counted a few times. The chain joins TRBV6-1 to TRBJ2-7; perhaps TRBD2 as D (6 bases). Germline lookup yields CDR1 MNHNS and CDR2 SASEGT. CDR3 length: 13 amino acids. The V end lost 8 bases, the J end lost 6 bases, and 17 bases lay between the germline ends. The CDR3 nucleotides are TGTGCCAGCGGGAGGCTAGATACAGGCGAGCAGTACTTC. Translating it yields CASGRLDTGEQYF.

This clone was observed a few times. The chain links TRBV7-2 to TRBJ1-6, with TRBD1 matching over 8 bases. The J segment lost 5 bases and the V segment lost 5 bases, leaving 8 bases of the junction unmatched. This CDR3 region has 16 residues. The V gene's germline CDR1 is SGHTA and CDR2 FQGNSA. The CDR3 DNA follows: TGTGCCAGCAGCAGGGACCAGGGGGCGAATAATTCACCCCTCCACTTT. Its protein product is CASSRDQGANNSPLHF.

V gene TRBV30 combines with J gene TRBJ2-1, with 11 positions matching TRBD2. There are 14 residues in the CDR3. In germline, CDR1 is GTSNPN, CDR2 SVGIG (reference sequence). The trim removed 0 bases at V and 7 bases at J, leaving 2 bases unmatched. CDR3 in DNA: TGTGCCTGGAGTGTAGCTAGCGGGGGGAATGAGCAGTTCTTC. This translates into CAWSVASGGNEQFF.

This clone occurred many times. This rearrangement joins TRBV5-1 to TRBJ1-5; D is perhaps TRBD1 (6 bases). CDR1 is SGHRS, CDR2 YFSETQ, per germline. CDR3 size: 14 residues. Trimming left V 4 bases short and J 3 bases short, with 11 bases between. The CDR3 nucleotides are TGCGCCAGCAGCCTGGGACAACCCAATCAGCCCCAGCATTTT. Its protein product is CASSLGQPNQPQHF.

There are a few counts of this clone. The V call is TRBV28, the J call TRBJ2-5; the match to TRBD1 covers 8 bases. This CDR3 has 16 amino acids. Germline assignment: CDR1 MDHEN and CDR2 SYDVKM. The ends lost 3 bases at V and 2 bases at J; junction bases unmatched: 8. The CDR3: CASSFQAGGPQETQYF. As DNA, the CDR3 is TGTGCCAGCAGTTTTCAGGCAGGGGGCCCTCAAGAGACCCAGTACTTC.

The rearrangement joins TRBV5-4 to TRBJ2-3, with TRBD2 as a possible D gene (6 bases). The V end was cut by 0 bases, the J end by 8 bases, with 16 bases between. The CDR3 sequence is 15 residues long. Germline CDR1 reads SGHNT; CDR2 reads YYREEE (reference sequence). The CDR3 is CASSLDSGSQVTQYF. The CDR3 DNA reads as TGTGCCAGCAGCTTGGACAGCGGGTCCCAGGTTACGCAGTATTTT.

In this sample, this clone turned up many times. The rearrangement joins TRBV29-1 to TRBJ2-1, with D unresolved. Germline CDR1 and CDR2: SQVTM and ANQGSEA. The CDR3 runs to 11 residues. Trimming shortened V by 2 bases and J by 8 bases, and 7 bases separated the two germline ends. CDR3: CSVEPDYEQFF. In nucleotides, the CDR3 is TGCAGCGTTGAACCCGACTATGAGCAGTTCTTC.

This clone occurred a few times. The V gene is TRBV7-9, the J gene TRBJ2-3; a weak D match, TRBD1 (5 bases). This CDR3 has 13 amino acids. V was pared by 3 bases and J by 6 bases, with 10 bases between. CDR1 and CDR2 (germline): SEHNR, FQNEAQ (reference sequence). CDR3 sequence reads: CASSFQGLDTQYF. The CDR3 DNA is TGTGCCAGCAGCTTCCAGGGTCTGGATACGCAGTATTTT. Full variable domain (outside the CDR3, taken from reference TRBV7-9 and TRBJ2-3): DTGVSQNPRHKITKRGQNVTFRCDPISEHNRLYWYRQTLGQGPEFLTYFQNEAQLEKSRLLSDRFSAERPKGSFSTLEIQRTEQGDSAMYLCASSFQGLDTQYFGPGTRLTVL.

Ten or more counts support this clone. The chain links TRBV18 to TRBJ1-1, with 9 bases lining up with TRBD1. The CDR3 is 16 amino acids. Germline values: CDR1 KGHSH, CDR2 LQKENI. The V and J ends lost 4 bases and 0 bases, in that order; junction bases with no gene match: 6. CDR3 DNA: TGTGCCAGCTCACTAGGACAGGGGTTGATGAACACTGAAGCTTTCTTT. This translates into CASSLGQGLMNTEAFF.

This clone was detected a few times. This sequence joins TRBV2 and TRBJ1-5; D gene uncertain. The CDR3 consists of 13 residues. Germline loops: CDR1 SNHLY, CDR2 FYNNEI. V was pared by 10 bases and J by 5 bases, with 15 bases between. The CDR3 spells CAIGLTRDQPQHF. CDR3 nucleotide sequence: TGTGCCATTGGACTCACTCGGGATCAGCCCCAGCATTTT.

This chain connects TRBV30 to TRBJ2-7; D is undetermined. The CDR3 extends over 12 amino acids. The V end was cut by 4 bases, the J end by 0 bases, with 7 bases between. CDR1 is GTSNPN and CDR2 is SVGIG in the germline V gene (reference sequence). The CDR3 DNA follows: TGTGCCTGGACAGGCGACTCCTACGAGCAGTACTTC. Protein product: CAWTGDSYEQYF.

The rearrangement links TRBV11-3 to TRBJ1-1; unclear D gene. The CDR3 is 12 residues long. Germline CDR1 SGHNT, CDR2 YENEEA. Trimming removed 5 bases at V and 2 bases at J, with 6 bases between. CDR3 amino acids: CASSEDNTEAFF. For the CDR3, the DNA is TGTGCCAGCAGCGAGGATAACACTGAAGCTTTCTTT.

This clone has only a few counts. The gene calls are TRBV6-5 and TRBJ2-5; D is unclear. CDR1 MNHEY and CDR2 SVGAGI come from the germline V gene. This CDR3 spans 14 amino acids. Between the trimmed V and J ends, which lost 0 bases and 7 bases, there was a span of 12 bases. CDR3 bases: TGTGCCAGCAGTTACTCTCTAGTTGGCGTGACCCAGTACTTC. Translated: CASSYSLVGVTQYF.

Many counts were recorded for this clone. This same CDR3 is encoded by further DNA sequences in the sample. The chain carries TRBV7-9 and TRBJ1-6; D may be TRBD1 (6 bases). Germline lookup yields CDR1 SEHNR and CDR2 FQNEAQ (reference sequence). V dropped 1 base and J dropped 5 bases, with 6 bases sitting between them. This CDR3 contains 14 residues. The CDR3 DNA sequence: TGTGCCAGCAGCTTAGGGACAGATAATTCACCCCTCCACTTT. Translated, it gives CASSLGTDNSPLHF.